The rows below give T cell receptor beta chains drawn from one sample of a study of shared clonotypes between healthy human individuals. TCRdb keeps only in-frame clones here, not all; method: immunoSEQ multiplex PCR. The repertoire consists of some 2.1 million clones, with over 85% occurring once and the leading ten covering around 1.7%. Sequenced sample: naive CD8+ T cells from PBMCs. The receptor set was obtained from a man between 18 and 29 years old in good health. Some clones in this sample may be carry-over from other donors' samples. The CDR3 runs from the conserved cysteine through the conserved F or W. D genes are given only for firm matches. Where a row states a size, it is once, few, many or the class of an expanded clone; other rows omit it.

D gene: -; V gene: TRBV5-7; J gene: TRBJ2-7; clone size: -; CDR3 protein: CASSLGGSVEQYF; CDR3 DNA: TGTGCCAGCAGCTTAGGAGGGTCTGTAGAGCAGTACTTC
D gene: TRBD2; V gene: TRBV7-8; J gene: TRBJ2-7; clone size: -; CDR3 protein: CASSHRGGSSYEQYF; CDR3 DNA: TGTGCCAGCAGCCACCGGGGGGGGAGCTCCTACGAGCAGTACTTC
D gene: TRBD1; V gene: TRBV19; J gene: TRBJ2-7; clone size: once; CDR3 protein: CASSAGTGRSYEQYF; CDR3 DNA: TGTGCCAGTAGTGCTGGGACAGGGCGCTCCTACGAGCAGTACTTC
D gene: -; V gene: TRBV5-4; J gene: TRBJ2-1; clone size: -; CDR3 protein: CASSSAWQSDRIGQFF; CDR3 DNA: TGTGCCAGCAGCTCGGCATGGCAATCTGACCGGATTGGGCAGTTCTTC
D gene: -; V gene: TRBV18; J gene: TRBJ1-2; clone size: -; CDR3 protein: CASSPTSGASGDGYTF; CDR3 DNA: TGTGCCAGCTCGCCGACCTCTGGGGCCTCGGGGGATGGCTACACCTTC
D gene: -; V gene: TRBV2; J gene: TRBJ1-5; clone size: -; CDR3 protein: CASSVSGLVSNQPQHF; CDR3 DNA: TGTGCCAGCAGTGTTTCCGGTTTGGTTAGCAATCAGCCCCAGCATTTT
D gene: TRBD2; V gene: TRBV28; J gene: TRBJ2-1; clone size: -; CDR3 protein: CASRSVSGPKYNEQFF; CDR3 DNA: TGTGCCAGCAGGTCGGTTAGCGGGCCTAAATACAATGAGCAGTTCTTC
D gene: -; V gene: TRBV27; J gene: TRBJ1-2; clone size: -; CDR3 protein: CASSPVGGSYGYTF; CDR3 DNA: TGTGCCAGCAGTCCGGTAGGGGGGTCCTATGGCTACACCTTC
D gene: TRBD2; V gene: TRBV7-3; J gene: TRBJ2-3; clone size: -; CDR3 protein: CASSLMLADTDTQYF; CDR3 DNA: TGTGCCAGCAGCTTAATGCTAGCGGACACAGATACGCAGTATTTT
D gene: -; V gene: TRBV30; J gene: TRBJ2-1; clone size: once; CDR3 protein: CAWAGGSPGNEQFF; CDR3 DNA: TGTGCCTGGGCAGGGGGGTCTCCTGGGAATGAGCAGTTCTTC
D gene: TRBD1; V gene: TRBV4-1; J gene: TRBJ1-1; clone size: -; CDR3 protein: CASSQGQGATEAFF; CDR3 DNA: TGCGCCAGCAGCCAAGGACAGGGGGCGACTGAAGCTTTCTTT
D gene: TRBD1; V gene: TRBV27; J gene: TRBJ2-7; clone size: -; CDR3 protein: CASGSGTGVYEQYF; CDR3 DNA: TGTGCCAGCGGATCCGGGACAGGGGTCTACGAGCAGTACTTC
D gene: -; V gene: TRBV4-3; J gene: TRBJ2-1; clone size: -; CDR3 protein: CASSQDLFLGNEQFF; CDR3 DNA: TGCGCCAGCAGCCAAGACCTATTTCTGGGCAATGAGCAGTTCTTC
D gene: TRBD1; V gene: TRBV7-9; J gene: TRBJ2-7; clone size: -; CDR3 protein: CASSNRGYEQYF; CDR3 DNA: TGTGCCAGCAGCAACAGGGGCTACGAGCAGTACTTC
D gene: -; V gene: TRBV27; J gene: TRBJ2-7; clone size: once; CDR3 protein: CASSSLSSSGLEQYF; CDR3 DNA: TGTGCCAGCAGTTCCCTGAGCAGCAGCGGATTGGAGCAGTACTTC
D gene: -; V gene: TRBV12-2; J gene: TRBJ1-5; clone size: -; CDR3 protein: CASRPARVKQPQHF; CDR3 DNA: TGTGCAAGTCGCCCGGCCAGGGTTAAACAGCCCCAGCATTTT
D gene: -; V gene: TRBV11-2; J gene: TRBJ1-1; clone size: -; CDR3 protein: CASSFSGDTEAFF; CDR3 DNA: TGTGCCAGCAGCTTCTCAGGGGACACTGAAGCTTTCTTT
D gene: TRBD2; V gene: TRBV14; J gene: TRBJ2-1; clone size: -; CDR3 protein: CASSRLAGSHNEQFF; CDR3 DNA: TGTGCCAGCAGCCGACTAGCGGGATCACACAATGAGCAGTTCTTC
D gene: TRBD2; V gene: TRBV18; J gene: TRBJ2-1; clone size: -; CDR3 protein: CACAGAGSWEQFF; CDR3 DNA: TGTGCTTGCGCGGGAGCGGGTTCATGGGAGCAGTTCTTC
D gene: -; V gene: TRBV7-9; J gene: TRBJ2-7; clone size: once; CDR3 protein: CASSLAKPFYEQYF; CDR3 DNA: TGTGCCAGCAGCTTAGCGAAGCCTTTCTACGAGCAGTACTTC
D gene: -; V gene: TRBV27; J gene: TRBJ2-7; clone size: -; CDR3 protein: CASSLDPSYEQYF; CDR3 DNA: TGTGCCAGCAGTTTAGATCCCAGCTACGAGCAGTACTTC
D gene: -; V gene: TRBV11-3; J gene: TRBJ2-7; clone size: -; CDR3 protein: CASSLAFGTYYEQYF; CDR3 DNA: TGTGCCAGCAGCTTGGCCTTCGGGACATACTACGAGCAGTACTTC
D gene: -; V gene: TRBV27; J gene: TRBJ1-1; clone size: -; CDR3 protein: CASSSGVGIPEAFF; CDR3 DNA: TGTGCCAGCAGTTCGGGGGTTGGTATACCTGAAGCTTTCTTT
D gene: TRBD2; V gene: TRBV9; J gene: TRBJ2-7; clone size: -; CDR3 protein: CASSVAGGVHEQYF; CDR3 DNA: TGTGCCAGCAGCGTAGCTGGGGGGGTCCACGAGCAGTACTTC
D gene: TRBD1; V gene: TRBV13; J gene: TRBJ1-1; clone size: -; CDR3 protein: CASSLLGTGLLF; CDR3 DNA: TGTGCCAGCAGCTTACTCGGGACAGGGCTTCTCTTT
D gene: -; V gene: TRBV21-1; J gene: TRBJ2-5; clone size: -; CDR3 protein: CASSTGQQETQYF; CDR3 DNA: TGTGCCAGCAGCACGGGACAGCAAGAGACCCAGTACTTC
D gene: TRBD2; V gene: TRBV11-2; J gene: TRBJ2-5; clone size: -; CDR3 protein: CASSPRQLAGVETQYF; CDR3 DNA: TGTGCCAGCAGCCCCCGCCAACTAGCGGGAGTGGAGACCCAGTACTTC
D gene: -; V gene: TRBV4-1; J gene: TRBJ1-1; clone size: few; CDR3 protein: CASSHREMNTEAFF; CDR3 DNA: TGCGCCAGCAGTCATAGGGAGATGAACACTGAAGCTTTCTTT
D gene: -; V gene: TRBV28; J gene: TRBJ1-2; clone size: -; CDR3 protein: CASSFGAGGGYTF; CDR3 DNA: TGTGCCAGCAGTTTCGGGGCAGGAGGGGGCTACACCTTC
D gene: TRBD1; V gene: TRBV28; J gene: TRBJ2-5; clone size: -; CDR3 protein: CASREYRGRQETQYF; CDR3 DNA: TGTGCCAGCAGAGAATACAGGGGGCGTCAAGAGACCCAGTACTTC
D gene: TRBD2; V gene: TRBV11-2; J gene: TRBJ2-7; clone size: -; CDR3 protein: CASSAPDWGGEQYF; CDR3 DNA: TGTGCCAGCAGCGCACCAGATTGGGGGGGCGAGCAGTACTTC
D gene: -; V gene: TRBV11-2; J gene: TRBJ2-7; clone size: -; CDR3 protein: CASSQNTGTVTKGWQYF; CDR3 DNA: TGTGCCAGCAGTCAAAATACAGGGACCGTAACCAAGGGATGGCAGTACTTC
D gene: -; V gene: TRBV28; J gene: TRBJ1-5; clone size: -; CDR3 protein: CASSLTGYNQPQHF; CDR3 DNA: TGTGCCAGCAGTTTGACAGGTTATAATCAGCCCCAGCATTTT
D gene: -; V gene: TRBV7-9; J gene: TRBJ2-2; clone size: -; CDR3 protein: CASSLGAGELFF; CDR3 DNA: TGTGCCAGCAGCCTGGGGGCCGGGGAGCTGTTTTTT
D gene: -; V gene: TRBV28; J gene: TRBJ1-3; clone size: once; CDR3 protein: CASSPVGTGGNTIYF; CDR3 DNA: TGTGCCAGCAGTCCGGTGGGAACGGGAGGAAACACCATATATTTT
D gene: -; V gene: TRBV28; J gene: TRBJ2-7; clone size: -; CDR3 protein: CASSNIREQYF; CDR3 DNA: TGTGCCAGCAGTAACATACGGGAGCAGTACTTC
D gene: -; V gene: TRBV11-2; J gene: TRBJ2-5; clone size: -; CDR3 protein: CASSLSPREQETQYF; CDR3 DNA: TGTGCCAGCAGCTTATCCCCGCGGGAACAAGAGACCCAGTACTTC
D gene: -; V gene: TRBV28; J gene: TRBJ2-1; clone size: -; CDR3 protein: CASSFLAGAGEQFF; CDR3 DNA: TGTGCCAGCAGTTTTTTAGCAGGGGCAGGTGAGCAGTTCTTC
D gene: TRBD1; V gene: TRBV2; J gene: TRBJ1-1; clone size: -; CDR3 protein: CASSRGQKMNTEAFF; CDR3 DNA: TGTGCCAGCAGTAGGGGACAGAAGATGAACACTGAAGCTTTCTTT
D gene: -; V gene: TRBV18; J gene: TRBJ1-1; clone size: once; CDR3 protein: CASSPDRQLNTEAFF; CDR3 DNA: TGTGCCAGCTCCCCCGACCGCCAGTTGAACACTGAAGCTTTCTTT
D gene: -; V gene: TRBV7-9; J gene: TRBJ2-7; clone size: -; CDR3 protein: CASSSNVGGAWDEQYF; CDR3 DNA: TGTGCCAGCAGCTCAAATGTGGGGGGGGCCTGGGACGAGCAGTACTTC
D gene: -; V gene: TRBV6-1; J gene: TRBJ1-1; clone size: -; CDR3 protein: CASSEWRGGTEAFF; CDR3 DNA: TGTGCCAGCAGTGAATGGCGGGGGGGCACTGAAGCTTTCTTT
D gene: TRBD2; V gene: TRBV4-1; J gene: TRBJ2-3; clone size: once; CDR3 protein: CASSQGNSGRVADTQYF; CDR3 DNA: TGCGCCAGCAGCCAAGGTAATAGCGGGAGAGTCGCAGATACGCAGTATTTT
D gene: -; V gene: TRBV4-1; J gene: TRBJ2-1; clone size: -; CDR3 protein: CASSQDLTWGTGANEQFF; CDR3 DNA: TGCGCCAGCAGCCAAGATCTCACTTGGGGGACGGGGGCGAATGAGCAGTTCTTC
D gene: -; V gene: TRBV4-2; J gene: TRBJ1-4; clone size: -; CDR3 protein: CASSQDRGGLAQWEKLFF; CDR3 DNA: TGTGCCAGCAGCCAAGATAGGGGGGGATTAGCGCAGTGGGAAAAACTGTTTTTT
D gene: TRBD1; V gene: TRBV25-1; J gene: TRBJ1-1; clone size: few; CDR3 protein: CASSARTGPAFF; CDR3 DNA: TGTGCCAGCAGTGCTAGGACAGGGCCAGCTTTCTTT
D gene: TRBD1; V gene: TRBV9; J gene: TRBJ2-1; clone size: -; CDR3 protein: CASSQNRGTGNEQFF; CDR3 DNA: TGTGCCAGCAGCCAAAACAGGGGAACGGGCAATGAGCAGTTCTTC
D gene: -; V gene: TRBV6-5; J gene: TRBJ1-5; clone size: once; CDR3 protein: CASKPAYSNQPQHF; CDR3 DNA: TGTGCCAGCAAACCAGCTTATAGCAATCAGCCCCAGCATTTT